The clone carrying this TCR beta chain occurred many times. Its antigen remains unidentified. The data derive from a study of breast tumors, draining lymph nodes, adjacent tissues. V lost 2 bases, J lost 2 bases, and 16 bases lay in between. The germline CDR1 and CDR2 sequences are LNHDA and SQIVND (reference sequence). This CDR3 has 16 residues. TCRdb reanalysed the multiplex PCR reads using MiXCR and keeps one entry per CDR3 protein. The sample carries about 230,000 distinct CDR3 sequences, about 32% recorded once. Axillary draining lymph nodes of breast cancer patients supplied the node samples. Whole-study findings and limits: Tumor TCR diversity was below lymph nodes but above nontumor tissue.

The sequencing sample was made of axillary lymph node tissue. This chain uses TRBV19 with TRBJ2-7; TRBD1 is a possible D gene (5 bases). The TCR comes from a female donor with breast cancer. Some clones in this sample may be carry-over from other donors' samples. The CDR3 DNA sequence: TGTGCCAGTAGTATACAGGTCTCAGGGCCTGCCTACGAGCAGTACTTC. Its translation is CASSIQVSGPAYEQYF.